This T cell receptor (beta chain) was found in a study of CD8 T cells in Susac syndrome (dated by TCRdb to the late 2010s). Study-wide context: Repertoire sequencing was used to test whether CD8+ T cell activation and differentiation in Susac syndrome was antigen driven. CD8+ T cell repertoire clonality was compared between around eleven healthy donors, some 14 Susac syndrome patients and 15 multiple sclerosis patients.

Peripheral blood CD8+ and CD4+ T cells from healthy donors, Susac syndrome patients and multiple sclerosis patients were profiled by high-throughput TCR beta sequencing. Treatment-naive patients with stable or active relapsing-remitting disease fulfilling revised McDonald criteria were used as multiple sclerosis controls. Bulk CD8+ and CD4+ T cells were purified by magnetic negative isolation, while CD8+ TEMRA cells were enriched using FACS. Blood was drawn into EDTA tubes, processed within 24 hours, and PBMCs were isolated by density gradient centrifugation. PBMCs intended for TCR sequencing were frozen in liquid nitrogen and were later thawed in a 37 degrees C water bath. Purity of sorted or isolated CD4+, CD8+ and CD8+ TEMRA cells was at least 90%. RNA was extracted with the RNeasy kit and 0.5 to 1 ug was reverse transcribed using random hexamers. The immunoSEQ multiplex PCR assay, covering 54 Vbeta and 13 Jbeta segments, was used to amplify TCR beta CDR3 regions. PCR amplification bias was corrected by using a synthetic template baseline for primer optimization and computational correction. In the authors' own workflow: Reads were assigned to V, D and J genes according to IMGT and analyzed in immunoSEQ Analyzer, with only productive sequences retained. To calculate clonality, Shannon entropy was normalized by log2 of the number of productive unique sequences and then subtracted from one. Public and private clones were assessed among the 100 most prevalent clones of each patient and control. Clones were defined as Susac-specific when absent from the healthy and MS cohorts, from approximately 1,100 published viral clones and from other ImmuneACCESS disease sequences. Starting from the raw public reads, TCRdb applied fastp trimming at Q25, assembled clones with MiXCR and retained in-frame beta chains. Each entry merges the rows of one CDR3 protein and shows their most common DNA and genes. V and J calls and clone size were set by TCRdb, not the authors. This sample comprises approximately 130,000 distinct CDR3 sequences, 90% to 95% of them detected only once. About 0.23% of the sample is taken by the ten largest.

General study outcomes and caveats: The study acknowledged that relatively few individuals were included in the TCR sequencing and HLA analysis.

As encoded in the germline V gene (reference sequence), CDR1 is DFQATT while CDR2 is SNEGSKA. The CDR3, cysteine through phenylalanine, is 14 amino acids long. Only CDR3 DNA remains: 42 bases, in frame from the first base. V loses 1 base of germline sequence and J loses 9 bases, and the interval between the two ends is 18 bases. This clonotype came up once. Its antigen remains undetermined. The input lacks base qualities; no much larger clone sits a single base away. One read alone makes for weak evidence. The rearrangement joined TRBV20-1 to TRBJ1-1, with TRBD1 perhaps the D gene, on 6 matching bases. The sample consisted of CD8+ T cells from PBMCs. The sequence was obtained from a human donor with multiple sclerosis. The CDR3 has the sequence CSARGSVEGVKAFF. The DNA reads as follows: TGCAGTGCTAGAGGGTCAGTAGAGGGGGTGAAAGCTTTCTTT.